This TCR beta chain came from a study of T cell responses to AZD1222 COVID-19 vaccine. Findings and limits, study-wide: Sampling that yielded the repertoires occurred only after the peak T cell response. Unmutated regions of variants are reportedly targeted by nearly half of spike-specific TCRs. Rises in breadth and depth of Spike-specific TCRs came after two AZD1222 doses.

TCRdb's copy holds only in-frame clones and misses some; the assay was immunoSEQ multiplex PCR. The table has some 30,000 clones, 70% to 90% seen once. In germline, CDR1 is SNHLY, CDR2 FYNNEI. V was pared by 6 bases and J by 5 bases, with 6 bases of the junction left unmatched. This CDR3 comprises 13 residues. Notes on this clone: Its cognate antigen is unknown.

Second doses were pooled across both intervals (about 4 or about 12 weeks). This sequence originates from an adult who received the AZD1222 COVID-19 vaccine. The V gene is TRBV2, the J gene TRBJ1-2; TRBD1 agrees at 7 bases. The sequencing here drew on peripheral blood, taken 28 days after the second AZD1222 dose. CDR3 nucleotide sequence: TGTGCCAGCAGGCCGGGACAGCCGTATGGCTACACCTTC. Translating it yields CASRPGQPYGYTF.